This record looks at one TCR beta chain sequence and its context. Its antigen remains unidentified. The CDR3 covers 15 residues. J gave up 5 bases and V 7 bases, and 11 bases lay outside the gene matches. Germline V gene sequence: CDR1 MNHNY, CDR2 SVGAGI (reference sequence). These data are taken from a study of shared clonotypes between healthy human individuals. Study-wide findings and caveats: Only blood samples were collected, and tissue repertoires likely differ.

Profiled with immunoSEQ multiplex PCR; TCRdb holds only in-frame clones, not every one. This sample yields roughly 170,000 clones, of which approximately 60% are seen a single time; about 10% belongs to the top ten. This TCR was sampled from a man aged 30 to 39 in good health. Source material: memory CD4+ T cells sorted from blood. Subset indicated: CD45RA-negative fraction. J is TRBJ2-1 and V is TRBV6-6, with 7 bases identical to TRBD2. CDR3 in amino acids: CASNRGSSGHNEQFF. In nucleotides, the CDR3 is TGTGCCAGCAATCGCGGGAGTAGCGGGCACAATGAGCAGTTCTTC.